This entry features one TCR beta chain sequence. As yet, its antigen is unknown. The data are from a study of OX40 agonist ivuxolimab in advanced cancers. Overall study context: Patients took ivuxolimab, an agonistic anti-OX40 (CD134) antibody. Patients received ivuxolimab, an intravenous treatment, every 2 weeks at 0.01 to 10 mg/kg. Checkpoint inhibitors had been given previously to 40% of patients.

V gave up 2 bases and J gave up 5 bases, with 7 bases separating them. The CDR3 contains 13 residues. Germline V lookup: CDR1 MNHEY, CDR2 SVGAGI. Overall study results and limits: Expanded peripheral T cells had an undetermined antigen specificity.

Sequencing was performed with immunoSEQ multiplex PCR; in TCRdb, only in-frame clones are kept and a portion is missing. The sample records 65,000 to 100,000 clones, 94% being singletons. The input for sequencing was CD4+ or CD8+ T cells sorted from blood, taken in a trial of the OX40 agonist ivuxolimab. This TCR derives from an adult with an advanced solid tumor such as melanoma, head and neck, liver or kidney cancer. The gene calls are TRBV6-5 and TRBJ2-1, with D unclear. The CDR3 region has the DNA TGTGCCAGCAGTTACGGCAGAAACAATGAGCAGTTCTTC. Translated, it gives CASSYGRNNEQFF.